A single sample is the source of the 8 T cell receptor beta chains below, sequenced in a study of T cell repertoires in cytomegalovirus infection. TCRdb reprocessed the reads via MiXCR and lists one record per CDR3 protein. Counted here are nearly 650,000 distinct CDR3 sequences, 20% to 25% occurring once; the ten biggest clones make up 8%. The sample comprised CD8+ T cells from PBMCs. These receptors came from a human donor in good health (CMV status not recorded). Some clones in this sample may be carry-over from other donors' samples.

The genes are TRBV27 and TRBJ2-1, with D perhaps matching TRBD1 (5 bases). Germline-derived CDR1 and CDR2 are MNHEY and SMNVEV (reference sequence). Deletions cut 6 bases from V and 8 bases from J, with 14 bases between. This CDR3 is 13 amino acids long. The CDR3 region has the DNA TGTGCCAGCAGGCCCCCAGGGTGGGATGAGCAGTTCTTC. It specifies CASRPPGWDEQFF.

This clonotype was picked up a small number of times. The chain employs TRBV11-1 and TRBJ2-1; unclear D gene. V was clipped by 0 bases and J by 0 bases, with 9 bases between them. The CDR3 is made up of 16 amino acids. Germline CDR1 is SGHAT and CDR2 is FQDESV (reference sequence). The CDR3 protein is CASSLALRFSYNEQFF. The CDR3 DNA reads as TGTGCCAGCAGCTTAGCGCTCCGGTTCTCCTACAATGAGCAGTTCTTC.

This clonotype has only a few counts. V gene TRBV27 combines with J gene TRBJ2-5, with 7 bases fitting TRBD2. Germline V gene lookup returns CDR1 MNHEY and CDR2 SMNVEV (reference sequence). The CDR3 loop spans 14 amino acids. V lost 7 bases and J lost 5; bases outside the gene matches: 10. The DNA of the CDR3 is TGTGCCAGCAAGGTGGCTAGCGGTCTGGAGACCCAGTACTTC. Translated, it gives CASKVASGLETQYF.

This clonotype was seen more than once but under ten times. The chain joins TRBV7-9 to TRBJ1-2; D call uncertain. The CDR3 is made up of 14 amino acids. The germline gives CDR1 SEHNR, CDR2 FQNEAQ (reference sequence). V was pared by 1 base and J by 0 bases, with 6 bases between. The CDR3 nucleotides read TGTGCCAGCAGCTTAGGGGAATCTAACTATGGCTACACCTTC. Translation gives CASSLGESNYGYTF.

The chain is built from TRBV20-1 and TRBJ1-5; D is unclear. CDR3 length equals 14 residues. Germline V CDR1 and CDR2: DFQATT, SNEGSKA (reference sequence). With 0 bases removed from V and 2 bases from J, the gap between germline ends came to 8 bases. The DNA for the CDR3 is TGCAGTGCTAGAGATTATAACGGCAATCAGCCCCAGCATTTT. It is translated as CSARDYNGNQPQHF.

This chain joins TRBV28 and TRBJ1-5; 8 nucleotides line up with TRBD1. The length of the CDR3 is 17 residues. The trim removed 4 bases at V and 0 bases at J, leaving 8 bases unmatched. CDR1 is MDHEN and CDR2 is SYDVKM in the germline V gene. In nucleotides, the CDR3 is TGTGCCAGCAGTTCGCGACAGGGGACTTATAGCAATCAGCCCCAGCATTTT. It codes for CASSSRQGTYSNQPQHF. The full variable domain, its missing parts supplied by reference TRBV28 and TRBJ1-5, is DVKVTQSSRYLVKRTGEKVFLECVQDMDHENMFWYRQDPGLGLRLIYFSYDVKMKEKGDIPEGYSVSREKKERFSLILESASTNQTSMYLCASSSRQGTYSNQPQHFGDGTRLSIL.

This chain links TRBV5-1 with TRBJ1-2; D uncertain. Germline V gives CDR1 SGHRS, CDR2 YFSETQ. Trimming took off 1 base at V and 4 bases at J, with 14 bases between the two ends. This CDR3 region has 15 residues. The CDR3 loop reads CASSLKGVGSYGYTF. Written as DNA, the CDR3 is TGCGCCAGCAGCTTGAAGGGAGTGGGGAGCTATGGCTACACCTTC.

The rearrangement uses TRBV19 and TRBJ2-1, with 8 bases aligning to TRBD2. Losses at the gene ends were 8 bases for V and 0 bases for J; bases not matched to a gene: 6. CDR3 length: 15 residues. Germline V gene sequence: CDR1 LNHDA, CDR2 SQIVND (reference sequence). The CDR3 loop is CASAGGERSYNEQFF. The CDR3 DNA reads as TGTGCCAGTGCCGGGGGGGAACGCTCCTACAATGAGCAGTTCTTC.